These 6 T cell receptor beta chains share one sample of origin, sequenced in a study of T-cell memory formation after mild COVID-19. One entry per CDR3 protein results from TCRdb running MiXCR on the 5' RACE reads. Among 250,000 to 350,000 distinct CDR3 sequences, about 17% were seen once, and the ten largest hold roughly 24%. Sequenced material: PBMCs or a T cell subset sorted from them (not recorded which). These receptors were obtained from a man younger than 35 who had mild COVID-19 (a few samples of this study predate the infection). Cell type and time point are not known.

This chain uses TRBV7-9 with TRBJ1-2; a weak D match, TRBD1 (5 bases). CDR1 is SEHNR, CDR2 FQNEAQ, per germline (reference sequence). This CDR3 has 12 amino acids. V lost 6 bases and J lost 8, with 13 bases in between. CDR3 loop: CASRPGGDGYTF. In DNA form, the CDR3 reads TGTGCCAGCAGACCAGGAGGGGACGGCTACACCTTC. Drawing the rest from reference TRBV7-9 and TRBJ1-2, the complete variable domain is DTGVSQNPRHKITKRGQNVTFRCDPISEHNRLYWYRQTLGQGPEFLTYFQNEAQLEKSRLLSDRFSAERPKGSFSTLEIQRTEQGDSAMYLCASRPGGDGYTFGSGTRLTVV.

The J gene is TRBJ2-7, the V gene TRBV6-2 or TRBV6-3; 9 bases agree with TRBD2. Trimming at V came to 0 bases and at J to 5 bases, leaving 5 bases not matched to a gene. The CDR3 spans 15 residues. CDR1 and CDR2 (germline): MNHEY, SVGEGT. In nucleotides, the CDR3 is TGTGCCAGCAGTTACTCGAGCGGGGGGCTAGACGAGCAGTACTTC. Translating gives CASSYSSGGLDEQYF.

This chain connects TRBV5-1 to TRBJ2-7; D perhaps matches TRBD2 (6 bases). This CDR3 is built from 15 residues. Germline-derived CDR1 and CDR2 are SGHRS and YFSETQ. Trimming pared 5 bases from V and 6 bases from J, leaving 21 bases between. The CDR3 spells CASRKGARSGGEQYV. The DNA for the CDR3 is TGCGCCAGCAGGAAAGGAGCGCGGTCCGGGGGCGAGCAGTACGTC.

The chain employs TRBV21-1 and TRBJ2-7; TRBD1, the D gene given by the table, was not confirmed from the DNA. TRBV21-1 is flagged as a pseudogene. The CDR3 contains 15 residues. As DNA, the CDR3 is TGTGCCAGCAGCCGAATCCGGGACACCTCCTACGAGCAGTACTTC. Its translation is CASSRIRDTSYEQYF.

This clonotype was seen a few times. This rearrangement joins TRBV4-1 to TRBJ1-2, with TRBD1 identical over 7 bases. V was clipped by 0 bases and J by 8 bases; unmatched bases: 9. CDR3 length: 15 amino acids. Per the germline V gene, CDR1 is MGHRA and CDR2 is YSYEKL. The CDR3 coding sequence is TGCGCCAGCAGCCAAGACCGGGACAGTGCCCTAGGCTACACCTTC. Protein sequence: CASSQDRDSALGYTF.

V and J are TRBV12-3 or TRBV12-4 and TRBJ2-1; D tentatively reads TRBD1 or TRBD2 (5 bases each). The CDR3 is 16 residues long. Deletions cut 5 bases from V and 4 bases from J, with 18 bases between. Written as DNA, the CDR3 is TGTGCCAGCAGTAAGGGACGGCCTAGCCAATACAATGAGCAGTTCTTC. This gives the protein CASSKGRPSQYNEQFF.